The 12 T cell receptor beta chains below come from one sample, sequenced in a study of cytomegalovirus exposure and HLA in healthy donors. Primers included in the PCR were 60 Vbeta and 13 Jbeta primers. Profiling relied on immunoSEQ multiplex PCR, and the TCRdb table lists in-frame clones only, not all of them. This table has roughly 100,000 clones, roughly 72% appearing once. Specimen: PBMCs. The receptors stem from a woman in her late teens or twenties in good health and CMV-seropositive.

V usage is TRBV30 and J usage is TRBJ2-7; weak D call: TRBD1 (6 bases). This CDR3 comprises 13 residues. Germline values: CDR1 GTSNPN, CDR2 SVGIG (reference sequence). Deletions cut 8 bases from V and 3 bases from J, with 17 bases between. Here the CDR3 DNA reads TGTGCCAAGACGGACAGCGACAACTACGAGCAGTACTTC. Protein sequence: CAKTDSDNYEQYF.

The chain joins TRBV11-2 to TRBJ2-1, with 12 nucleotides matching TRBD2. V lost 7 bases and J lost 6; bases outside the gene matches: 7. Germline CDR1 SGHAT, CDR2 FQNNGV. CDR3 length equals 15 residues. The CDR3 DNA reads as TGTGCCAGCAACATTCTAGCGGGAGGGGGCAATGAGCAGTTCTTC. The encoded protein is CASNILAGGGNEQFF.

The rearrangement joins TRBV6-5 to TRBJ1-2, with TRBD1 identical over 7 bases. The CDR3 runs to 13 residues. V lost 2 bases to trimming and J lost 3 bases; unmatched junction nucleotides: 0. Germline CDR1 MNHEY, CDR2 SVGAGI. The CDR3 loop reads CASSYGTDYGYTF. CDR3 sequence (DNA): TGTGCCAGCAGTTACGGGACAGACTATGGCTACACCTTC.

The rearrangement uses TRBV6-1 and TRBJ1-1; D unresolved. Germline V gene data show CDR1 as MNHNS and CDR2 as SASEGT. V was cut by 2 bases and J by 8 bases, with 15 bases left in between. The CDR3 sequence is 14 residues long. The CDR3 nucleotides are TGTGCCAGCAGTGAAAGGTCGCGCGGTAACGAAGCTTTCTTT. It is translated as CASSERSRGNEAFF.

V gene TRBV9 combines with J gene TRBJ2-7; the D is unclear. V dropped 0 bases and J dropped 6 bases, with 13 bases sitting between them. CDR1 is SGDLS and CDR2 is YYNGEE in the germline V gene. This CDR3 contains 14 residues. CDR3 nucleotide sequence: TGTGCCAGCAGCGTAGACGGGTTATTCGGCGAGCAGTACTTC. It specifies CASSVDGLFGEQYF.

This rearrangement joins TRBV7-9 to TRBJ2-1; 7 nucleotides align to TRBD2. V lost 2 bases, J lost 2 bases, and 6 bases stayed unmatched. The CDR3 consists of 16 residues. Per germline, CDR1 SEHNR and CDR2 FQNEAQ (reference sequence). CDR3 amino acids: CASSLSPLAAYNEQFF. DNA for the CDR3: TGTGCCAGCAGCTTATCCCCGCTAGCGGCCTACAATGAGCAGTTCTTC.

The chain is built from TRBV14 and TRBJ2-3; 7 nucleotides align to TRBD2. Looked up from germline, CDR1 is SGHDN and CDR2 is FVKESK. The CDR3 has 15 residues. V lost 2 bases and J lost 3; bases outside the gene matches: 5. CDR3 bases: TGTGCCAGCAGCCAAACTAGCGCTTTGACAGATACGCAGTATTTT. Translating gives CASSQTSALTDTQYF.

This chain joins TRBV5-1 and TRBJ2-7, with D perhaps matching TRBD2 (6 bases). Trimming shortened V by 0 bases and J by 0 bases, and 16 bases separated the two germline ends. CDR1 is SGHRS, CDR2 YFSETQ, per germline. The CDR3 consists of 17 residues. This CDR3 reads CASSLAGGYGSSYEQYF. In DNA form, the CDR3 reads TGCGCCAGCAGCTTGGCCGGGGGATACGGGAGCTCCTACGAGCAGTACTTC.

V is TRBV30 and J is TRBJ1-1; 11 bases are shared with TRBD1. V trimming: 2 bases; J trimming: 6 bases; junction bases outside the gene matches: 5. The germline V gene has CDR1 GTSNPN and CDR2 SVGIG (reference sequence). This CDR3 has 14 amino acids. The CDR3 nucleotides are TGTGCCTGGAGTTTGGGACAGGGGGTCCCTGAAGCTTTCTTT. Residues: CAWSLGQGVPEAFF. The whole variable domain, filled in from reference TRBV30 and TRBJ1-1, reads SQTIHQWPATLVQPVGSPLSLECTVEGTSNPNLYWYRQAAGRGLQLLFYSVGIGQISSEVPQNLSASRPQDRQFILSSKKLLLSDSGFYLCAWSLGQGVPEAFFGQGTRLTVV.

V and J are TRBV5-6 and TRBJ2-7; 9 bases match TRBD2. There are 13 residues in the CDR3. Germline V gene data show CDR1 as SGHDT and CDR2 as YYEEEE. Trimming removed 2 bases from V and 9 bases from J; junction bases left unmatched: 6. The CDR3 nucleotides are TGTGCCAGCAGCTTACGGGGACTAGCAGGGCAGTACTTC. This codes for CASSLRGLAGQYF. Based on the CDR3 plus reference TRBV5-6 and TRBJ2-7, the full variable domain is DAGVTQSPTHLIKTRGQQVTLRCSPKSGHDTVSWYQQALGQGPQFIFQYYEEEERQRGNFPDRFSGHQFPNYSSELNVNALLLGDSALYLCASSLRGLAGQYFGPGTRLTVT.

V and J are TRBV28 and TRBJ2-7; D possibly corresponds to TRBD1 (6 bases). Germline CDR1 MDHEN, CDR2 SYDVKM. The CDR3 is 15 residues long. V lost 6 bases and J 0 bases, leaving 15 bases between the germline ends. CDR3 loop: CASSIGTLISYEQYF. The CDR3 nucleotides are TGTGCCAGCAGCATCGGGACATTAATCTCCTACGAGCAGTACTTC.

The chain recombines TRBV5-1 with TRBJ1-1, with D tentatively TRBD1 (5 bases). CDR3 length: 13 residues. V was trimmed by 4 bases and J by 11 bases, leaving 18 bases between them. Per the germline V gene, CDR1 is SGHRS and CDR2 is YFSETQ. The CDR3 loop reads CASSPETVPVAFF. The CDR3 region has the DNA TGCGCCAGCAGCCCGGAGACAGTACCAGTCGCTTTCTTT. The variable domain in full, with the rest retrieved from reference TRBV5-1 and TRBJ1-1, is KAGVTQTPRYLIKTRGQQVTLSCSPISGHRSVSWYQQTPGQGLQFLFEYFSETQRNKGNFPGRFSGRQFSNSRSEMNVSTLELGDSALYLCASSPETVPVAFFGQGTRLTVV.